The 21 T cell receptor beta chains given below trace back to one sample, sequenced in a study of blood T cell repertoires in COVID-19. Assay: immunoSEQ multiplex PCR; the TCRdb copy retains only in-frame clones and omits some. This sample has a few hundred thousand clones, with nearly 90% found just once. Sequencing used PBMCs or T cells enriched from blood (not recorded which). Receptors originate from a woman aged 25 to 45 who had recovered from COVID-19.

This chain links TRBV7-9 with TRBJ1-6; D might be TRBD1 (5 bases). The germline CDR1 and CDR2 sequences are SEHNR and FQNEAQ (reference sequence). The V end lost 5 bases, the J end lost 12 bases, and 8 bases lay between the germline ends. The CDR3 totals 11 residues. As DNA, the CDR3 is TGTGCCAGCAGCGCCCAGGGACCCCTCCACTTT. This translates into CASSAQGPLHF.

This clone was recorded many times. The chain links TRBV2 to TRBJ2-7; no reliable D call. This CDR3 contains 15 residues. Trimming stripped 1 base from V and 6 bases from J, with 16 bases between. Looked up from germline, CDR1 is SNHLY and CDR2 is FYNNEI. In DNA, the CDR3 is TGTGCCAGCAGTGAAGGGAAGGTACTACCGGGCGAGCAGTACTTC. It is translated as CASSEGKVLPGEQYF.

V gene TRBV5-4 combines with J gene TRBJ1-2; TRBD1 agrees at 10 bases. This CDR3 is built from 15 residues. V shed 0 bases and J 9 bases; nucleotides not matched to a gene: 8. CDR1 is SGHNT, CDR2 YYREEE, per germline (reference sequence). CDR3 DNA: TGTGCCAGCAGCTTGGCTGGGACAGGGGTTGTGAGCTACACCTTC. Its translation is CASSLAGTGVVSYTF.

DNA of the CDR3: TGTGCCAGCAGCGTAGTGGGGGCAGAGGCTGAAGCTTTCTTT. It is translated as CASSVVGAEAEAFF. This chain uses TRBV9 with TRBJ1-1, with D maybe TRBD1 (6 bases). The CDR3 has 14 amino acids. V dropped 0 bases and J dropped 6 bases, with 12 bases sitting between them. Germline V lookup: CDR1 SGDLS, CDR2 YYNGEE.

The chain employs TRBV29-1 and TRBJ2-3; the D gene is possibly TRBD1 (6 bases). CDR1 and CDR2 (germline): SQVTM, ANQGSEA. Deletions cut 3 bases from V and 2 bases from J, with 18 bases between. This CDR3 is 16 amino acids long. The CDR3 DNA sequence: TGCAGCGTTGACACCGACGACAGGCAGTACACAGATACGCAGTATTTT. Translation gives CSVDTDDRQYTDTQYF.

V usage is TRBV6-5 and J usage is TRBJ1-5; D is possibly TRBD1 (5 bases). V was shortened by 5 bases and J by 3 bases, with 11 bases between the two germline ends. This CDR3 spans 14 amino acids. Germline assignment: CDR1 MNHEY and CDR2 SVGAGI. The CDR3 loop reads CASSRGQYNQPQHF. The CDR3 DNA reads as TGTGCCAGCAGTAGAGGACAATACAATCAGCCCCAGCATTTT.

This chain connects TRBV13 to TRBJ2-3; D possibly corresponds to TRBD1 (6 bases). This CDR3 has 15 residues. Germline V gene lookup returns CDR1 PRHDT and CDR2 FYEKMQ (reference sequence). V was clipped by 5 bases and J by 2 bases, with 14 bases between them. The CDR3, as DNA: TGTGCCAGCAGCATTCGACAGGCGAACACAGATACGCAGTATTTT. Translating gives CASSIRQANTDTQYF. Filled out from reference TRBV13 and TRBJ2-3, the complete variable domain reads AAGVIQSPRHLIKEKRETATLKCYPIPRHDTVYWYQQGPGQDPQFLISFYEKMQSDKGSIPDRFSAQQFSDYHSELNMSSLELGDSALYFCASSIRQANTDTQYFGPGTRLTVL.

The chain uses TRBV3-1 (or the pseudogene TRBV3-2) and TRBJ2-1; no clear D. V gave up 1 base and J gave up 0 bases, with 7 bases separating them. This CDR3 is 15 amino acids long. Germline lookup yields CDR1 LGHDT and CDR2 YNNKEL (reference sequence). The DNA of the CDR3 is TGTGCCAGCAGCCAAGTCTCTAGCTCCTACAATGAGCAGTTCTTC. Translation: CASSQVSSSYNEQFF.

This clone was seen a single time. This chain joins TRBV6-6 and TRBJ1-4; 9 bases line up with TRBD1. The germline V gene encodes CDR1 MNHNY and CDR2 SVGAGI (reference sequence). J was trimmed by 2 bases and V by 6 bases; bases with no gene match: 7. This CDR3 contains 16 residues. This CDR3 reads CASRRGQGATNEKLFF. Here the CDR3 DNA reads TGTGCCAGCAGAAGGGGACAGGGTGCTACTAATGAAAAACTGTTTTTT.

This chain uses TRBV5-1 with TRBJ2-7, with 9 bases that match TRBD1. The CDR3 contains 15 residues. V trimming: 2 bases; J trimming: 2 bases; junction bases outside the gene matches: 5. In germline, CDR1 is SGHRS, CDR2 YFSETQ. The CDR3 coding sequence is TGCGCCAGCAGCTTTCTGGGACAGGGTACCTACGAGCAGTACTTC. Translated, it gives CASSFLGQGTYEQYF.

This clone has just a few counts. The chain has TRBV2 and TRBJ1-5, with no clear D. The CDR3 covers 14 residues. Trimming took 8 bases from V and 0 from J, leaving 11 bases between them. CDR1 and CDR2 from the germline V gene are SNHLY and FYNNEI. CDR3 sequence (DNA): TGTGCCAGCCAAGATAGAGTTAGCAATCAGCCCCAGCATTTT. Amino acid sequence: CASQDRVSNQPQHF.

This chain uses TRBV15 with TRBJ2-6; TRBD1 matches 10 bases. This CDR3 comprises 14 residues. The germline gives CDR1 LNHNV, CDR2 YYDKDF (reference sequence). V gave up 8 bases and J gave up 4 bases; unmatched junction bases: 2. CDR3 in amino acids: CATDRGPGANVLTF. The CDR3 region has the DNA TGTGCCACCGACAGGGGGCCCGGGGCCAACGTCCTGACTTTC.

The CDR3 DNA sequence: TGTGCCAGTAGTCCGCTGACTGGAGTAGAGACCCAGTACTTC. This encodes CASSPLTGVETQYF. The genes are TRBV19 and TRBJ2-5, with unresolved D. The CDR3 runs 14 residues. The V end was cut by 5 bases, the J end by 4 bases, with 14 bases between. Germline V gene data show CDR1 as LNHDA and CDR2 as SQIVND (reference sequence).

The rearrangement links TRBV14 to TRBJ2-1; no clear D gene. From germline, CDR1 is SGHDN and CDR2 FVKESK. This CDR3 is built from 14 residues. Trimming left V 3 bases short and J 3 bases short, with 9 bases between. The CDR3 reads CASSQPQLYNEQFF. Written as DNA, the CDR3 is TGTGCCAGCAGCCAGCCACAGCTCTACAATGAGCAGTTCTTC.

The CDR3 region has the DNA TGTGCCAGCAGCGTAGCTGACAGCCCGGGCTATGGCTACACCTTC. It specifies CASSVADSPGYGYTF. This sequence joins TRBV9 and TRBJ1-2; D possibly corresponds to TRBD1 (5 bases). Germline V gene data show CDR1 as SGDLS and CDR2 as YYNGEE. CDR3 length: 15 amino acids. Trimming removed 0 bases from V and 4 bases from J, with 13 bases in between.

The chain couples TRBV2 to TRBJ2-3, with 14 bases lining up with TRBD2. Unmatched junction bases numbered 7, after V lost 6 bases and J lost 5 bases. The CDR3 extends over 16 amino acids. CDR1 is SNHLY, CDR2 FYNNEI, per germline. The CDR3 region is CASRPGLAGGEDTQYF. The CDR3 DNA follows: TGTGCCAGCAGACCCGGACTAGCGGGGGGCGAAGATACGCAGTATTTT.

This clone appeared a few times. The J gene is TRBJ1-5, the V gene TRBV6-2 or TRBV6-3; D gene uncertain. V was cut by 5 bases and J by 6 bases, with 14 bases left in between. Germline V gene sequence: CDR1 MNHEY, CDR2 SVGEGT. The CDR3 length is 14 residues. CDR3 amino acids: CASSSGFHTQPQHF. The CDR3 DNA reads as TGTGCCAGCAGTAGTGGCTTCCATACTCAGCCCCAGCATTTT.

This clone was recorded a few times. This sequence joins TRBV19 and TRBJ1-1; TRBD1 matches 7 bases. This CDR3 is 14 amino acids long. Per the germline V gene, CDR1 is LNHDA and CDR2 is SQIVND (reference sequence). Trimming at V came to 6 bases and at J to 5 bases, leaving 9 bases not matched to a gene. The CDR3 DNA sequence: TGTGCCAGTAGCCACAGGGGCGGGGTGACTGAAGCTTTCTTT. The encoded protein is CASSHRGGVTEAFF.

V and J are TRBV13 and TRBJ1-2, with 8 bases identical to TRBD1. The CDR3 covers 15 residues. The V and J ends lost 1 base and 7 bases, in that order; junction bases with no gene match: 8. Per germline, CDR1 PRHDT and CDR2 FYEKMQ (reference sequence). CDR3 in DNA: TGTGCCAGCAGCTTAGCGGCAGGGGGCGCGGGTGGCTACACCTTC. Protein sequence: CASSLAAGGAGGYTF.

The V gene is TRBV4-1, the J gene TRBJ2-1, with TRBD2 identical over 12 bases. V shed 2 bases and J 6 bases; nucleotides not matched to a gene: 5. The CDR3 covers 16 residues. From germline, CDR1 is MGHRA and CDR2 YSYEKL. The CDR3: CASSQPGTSGFNEQFF. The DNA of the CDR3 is TGCGCCAGCAGCCAACCCGGGACTAGCGGGTTCAATGAGCAGTTCTTC.

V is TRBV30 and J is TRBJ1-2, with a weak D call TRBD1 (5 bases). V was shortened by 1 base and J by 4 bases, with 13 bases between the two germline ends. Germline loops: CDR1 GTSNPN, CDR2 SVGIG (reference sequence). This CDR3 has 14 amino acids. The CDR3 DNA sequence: TGTGCCTGGAGTGACGCCAGGGATCCCTATGGCTACACCTTC. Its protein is CAWSDARDPYGYTF.